Only a few counts were recorded for the clone carrying this T cell receptor (beta chain). Its antigen is unknown. This sample is drawn from a study of T cell repertoires in cytomegalovirus infection. Study summary: Based on public TCR beta signatures, there were indications of CMV infection and of a matching HLA type.

Trimming removed 1 base from V and 0 bases from J, with 19 bases in between. Germline V gene data show CDR1 as MNHEY and CDR2 as SVGAGI. The CDR3 is 19 amino acids. Study-level results: Cumulative public TCR beta family frequency identified CMV carriers with the relevant HLA. What dominated the ex vivo response were HLA-C-restricted CMV-specific TCR beta clonotypes.

TCRdb re-derived calls from the reads in MiXCR, one entry per CDR3 protein. Of hundreds of thousands of distinct CDR3 sequences in the sample, approximately 31% were seen once. Input material: PBMCs. The chain combines TRBV6-5 with TRBJ2-1, with a possible D match to TRBD1 (6 bases). The source is a human donor in good health (CMV status not recorded). Some clones in this sample may be carry-over from other donors' samples. CDR3 loop: CASSYYWVGGISSYNEQFF. The CDR3 bases are TGTGCCAGCAGTTACTATTGGGTAGGGGGTATTAGCTCCTACAATGAGCAGTTCTTC.